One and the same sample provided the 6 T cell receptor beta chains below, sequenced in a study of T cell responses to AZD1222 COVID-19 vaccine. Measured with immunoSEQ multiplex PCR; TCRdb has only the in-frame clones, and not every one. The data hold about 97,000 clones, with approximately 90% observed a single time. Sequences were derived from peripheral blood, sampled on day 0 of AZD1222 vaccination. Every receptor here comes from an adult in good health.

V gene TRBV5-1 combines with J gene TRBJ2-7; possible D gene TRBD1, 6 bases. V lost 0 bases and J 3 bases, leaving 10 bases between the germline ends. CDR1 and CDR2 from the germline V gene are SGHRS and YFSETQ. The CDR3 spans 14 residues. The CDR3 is CASSLVVGGYEQYF. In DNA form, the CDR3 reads TGCGCCAGCAGCTTGGTAGTAGGGGGCTACGAGCAGTACTTC.

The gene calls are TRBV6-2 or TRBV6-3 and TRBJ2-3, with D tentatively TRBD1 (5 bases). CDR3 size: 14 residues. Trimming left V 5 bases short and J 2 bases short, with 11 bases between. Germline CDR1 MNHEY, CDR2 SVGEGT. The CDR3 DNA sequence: TGTGCCAGCAGTGCCCGACAGAACACAGATACGCAGTATTTT. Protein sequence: CASSARQNTDTQYF.

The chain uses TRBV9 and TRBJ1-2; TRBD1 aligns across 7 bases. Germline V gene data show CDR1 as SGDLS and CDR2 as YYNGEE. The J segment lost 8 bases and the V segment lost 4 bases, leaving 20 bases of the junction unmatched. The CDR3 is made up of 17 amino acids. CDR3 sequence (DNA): TGTGCCAGCAGCCCCCATGGAGGGGGCTGGGCCACTGAGGGCTACACCTTC. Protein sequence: CASSPHGGGWATEGYTF.

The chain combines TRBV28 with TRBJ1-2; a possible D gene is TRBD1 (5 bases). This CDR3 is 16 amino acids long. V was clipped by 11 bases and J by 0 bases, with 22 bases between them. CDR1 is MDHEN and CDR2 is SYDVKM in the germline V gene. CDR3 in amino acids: CAADRGTLQTNYGYTF. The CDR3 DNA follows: TGTGCCGCGGATCGGGGGACTCTCCAGACTAACTATGGCTACACCTTC.

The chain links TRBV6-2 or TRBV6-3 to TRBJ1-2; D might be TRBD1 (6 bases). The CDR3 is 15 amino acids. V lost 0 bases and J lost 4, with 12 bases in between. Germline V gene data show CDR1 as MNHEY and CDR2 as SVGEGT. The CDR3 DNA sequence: TGTGCCAGCAGTTACTCTTCAGGGGCGATCTATGGCTACACCTTC. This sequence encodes CASSYSSGAIYGYTF.

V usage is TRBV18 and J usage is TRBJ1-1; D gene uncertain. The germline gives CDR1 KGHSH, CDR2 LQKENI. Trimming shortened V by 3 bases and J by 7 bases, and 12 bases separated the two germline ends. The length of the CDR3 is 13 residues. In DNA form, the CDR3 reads TGTGCCAGCTCACCCCCCGGCCCTATTGAAGCTTTCTTT. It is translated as CASSPPGPIEAFF.